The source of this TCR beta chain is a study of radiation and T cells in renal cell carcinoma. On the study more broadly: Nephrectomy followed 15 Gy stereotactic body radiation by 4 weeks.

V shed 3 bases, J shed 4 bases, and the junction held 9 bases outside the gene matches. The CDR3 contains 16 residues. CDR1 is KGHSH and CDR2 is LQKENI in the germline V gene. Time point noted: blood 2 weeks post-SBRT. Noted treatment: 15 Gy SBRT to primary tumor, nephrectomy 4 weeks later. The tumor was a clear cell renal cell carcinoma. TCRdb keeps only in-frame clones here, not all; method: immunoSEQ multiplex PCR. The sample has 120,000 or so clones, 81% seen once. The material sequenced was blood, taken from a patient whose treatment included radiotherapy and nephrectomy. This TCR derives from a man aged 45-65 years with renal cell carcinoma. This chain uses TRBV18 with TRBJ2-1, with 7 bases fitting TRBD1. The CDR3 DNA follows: TGTGCCAGCTCACCTTACCGGGGACAGAGTTACAATGAGCAGTTCTTC. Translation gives CASSPYRGQSYNEQFF. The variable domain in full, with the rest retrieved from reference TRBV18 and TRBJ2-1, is NAGVMQNPRHLVRRRGQEARLRCSPMKGHSHVYWYRQLPEEGLKFMVYLQKENIIDESGMPKERFSAEFPKEGPSILRIQQVVRGDSAAYFCASSPYRGQSYNEQFFGPGTRLTVL.